This is a list of T cell receptor beta chains from one sample in a study of vaccination and CD4 T cells after COVID-19. Each CDR3 protein is one row after TCRdb ran MiXCR on the PCR reads. The sample comprises about 9,400 distinct CDR3 sequences, about 30% of which are singletons, and 20% to 25% rests with the top ten. These receptors are not linked to any known antigen. The sample consisted of CD4+ T cells from blood, cultured in vitro. These receptors were taken from a human donor in good health. The conserved cysteine and the conserved F or W are not part of the CDR3 here. The order of the fields is J gene, clone size, V gene, CDR3 protein. Not every row has a clone size; where given, it reads once, few, many or a size class.

TRBJ2-1 few TRBV5-4 ASSLVGGRGDEQF
TRBJ2-7 . TRBV7-8 ASSPSYEQY
TRBJ2-7 . TRBV20-1 SARDLPGLAIPYEQY
TRBJ2-1 once TRBV7-6 ASSLAAGKVNEQF
TRBJ1-2 few TRBV29-1 SVVKSGGTGGYT
TRBJ2-7 . TRBV29-1 SVTSLGRAGNEQY
TRBJ1-2 . TRBV19 ASSMQGDSNYGYT
TRBJ2-7 . TRBV6-1 ASSTHRYEQY
TRBJ2-7 . TRBV10-3 AISERLGYEQY
TRBJ2-5 . TRBV28 ASSLDTRETQY
TRBJ1-4 . TRBV7-2 ASSLAKQGREKLF
TRBJ1-1 . TRBV28 ASSPSWNTEAF
TRBJ1-5 . TRBV28 ASSLWARNDSNQPQH
TRBJ1-5 few TRBV6-1 ASMAPNQPQH
TRBJ2-2 . TRBV25-1 ASSLAGGTGELF
TRBJ2-7 once TRBV12-3/TRBV12-4 ASSPGQGSFSSYEQY
TRBJ2-1 once TRBV4-3 ASSRRAAGVGNEQF